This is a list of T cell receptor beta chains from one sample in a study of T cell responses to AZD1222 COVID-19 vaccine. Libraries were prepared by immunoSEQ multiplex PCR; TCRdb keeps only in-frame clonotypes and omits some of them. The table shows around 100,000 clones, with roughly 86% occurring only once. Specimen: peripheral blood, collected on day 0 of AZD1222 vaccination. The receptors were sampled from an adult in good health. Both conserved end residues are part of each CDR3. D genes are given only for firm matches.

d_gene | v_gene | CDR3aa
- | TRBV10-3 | CAVGPDRYEQYF
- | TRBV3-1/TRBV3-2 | CASRVGSGVGELFF
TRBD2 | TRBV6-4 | CASSALAGATGELFF
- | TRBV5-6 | CASSTGVDEPQHF
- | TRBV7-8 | CASSLAGDQPQHF
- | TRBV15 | CATSRAPFPPSQPQHF
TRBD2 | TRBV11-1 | CASSLGSGSSYEQFF
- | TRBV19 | CASSIWGTVNTEAFF
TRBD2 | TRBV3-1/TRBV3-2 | CASRGTSGNTGELFF
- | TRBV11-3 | CASSLGGRSYNEQFF
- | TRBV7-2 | CASSSLSPAPYNEQFF
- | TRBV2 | CASSAGNTGELFF
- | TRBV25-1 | CASSLREDTEAFF
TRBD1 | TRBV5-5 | CASSLLGQDNEQYF
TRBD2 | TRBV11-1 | CASSLELAGELYF
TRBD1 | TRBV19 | CASRRSGGTNTEAFF
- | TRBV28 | CASSLGPQRGSTEAFF
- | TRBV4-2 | CASSQAVGSTDTQYF
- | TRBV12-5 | CASGLGRGPGGDTQYF
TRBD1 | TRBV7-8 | CASSPVTGGEGYTF
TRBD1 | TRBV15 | CATSRGQGRGNEKLFF
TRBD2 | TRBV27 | CASSLARVAGYNEQFF
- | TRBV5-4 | CASSLDGLAIYEQYF
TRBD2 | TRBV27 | CASRGLAGGYEQYF
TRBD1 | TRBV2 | CASSGRQGLETQYF
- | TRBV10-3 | CAIKGDQDQPQHF
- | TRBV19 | CASSISQVGEQFF
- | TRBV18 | CASSPRSLGFTDTQYF
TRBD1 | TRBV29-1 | CSVPTGDPNQPQHF
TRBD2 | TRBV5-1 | CASSLGRTSGRSSYNEQFF
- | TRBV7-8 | CASSLPAARNTEAFF
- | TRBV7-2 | CATVTGSNYGYTF
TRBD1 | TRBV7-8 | CASSSTGGRGYTF
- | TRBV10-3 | CAISEGQGAEAFF
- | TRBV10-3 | CAISESGVVGNSPLHF
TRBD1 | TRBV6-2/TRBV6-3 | CASSYRGQALFSEAFF
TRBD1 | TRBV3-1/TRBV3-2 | CAVGDRGSTEAFF
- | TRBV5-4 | CASSWKGGTNEKLFF
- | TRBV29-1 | CSVQNYDEQFF
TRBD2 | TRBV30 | CAWEGGLAGVVEQFF
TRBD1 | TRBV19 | CASSITGVGVYGYTF
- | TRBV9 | CASSVGPKYTGELFF
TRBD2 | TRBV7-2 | CASSLVSTSGSFYNEQFF
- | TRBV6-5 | CASSYGGREQYF
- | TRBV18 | CASSPFKILVSGNTIYF
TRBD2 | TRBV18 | CASSPLSGRASAMGTQYF
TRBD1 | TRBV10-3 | CAISPTGGYEQYF
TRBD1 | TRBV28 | CASSSGGPTEAFF
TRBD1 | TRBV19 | CASSSLLGTGDPNSPLHF
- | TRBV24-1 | CATLGVDGYTF
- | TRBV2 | CASSEQGSSTDTQYF
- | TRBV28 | CASTPGEKLFF
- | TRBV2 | CASSERVSSYEQYF
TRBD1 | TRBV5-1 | CASSRQGAQGEDTQYF
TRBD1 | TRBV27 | CASSLSGTQGNNEQFF
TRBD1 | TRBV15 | CATSPDRVSLMIMNTEAFF
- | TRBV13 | CASSRLAVSVGYTF